The next 23 T cell receptor beta chains were all read from a single sample in a study of cytomegalovirus exposure and HLA in healthy donors. Primers: 60 Vbeta forward and 13 Jbeta reverse. TCRdb keeps only in-frame clones here, not all; method: immunoSEQ multiplex PCR. The sample holds roughly 60,000 clones. The sample was PBMCs. The receptor source for this set is a young woman in good health and CMV-seronegative.

The rearrangement links TRBV30 to TRBJ2-5; 7 positions match TRBD2. V lost 3 bases to trimming and J lost 2 bases; unmatched junction nucleotides: 6. The CDR3 runs to 14 residues. Germline lookup yields CDR1 GTSNPN and CDR2 SVGIG (reference sequence). The CDR3 is CAWRAREGQETQYF. DNA for the CDR3: TGTGCCTGGAGGGCGAGGGAGGGTCAAGAGACCCAGTACTTC.

The V gene is TRBV4-2, the J gene TRBJ1-5; D not certain. Germline assignment: CDR1 LGHNA and CDR2 YNFKEQ. Trimming removed 4 bases from V and 5 bases from J, with 6 bases in between. This CDR3 region has 12 residues. CDR3 coding DNA: TGTGCCAGCAGCCGGAGTGATCAGCCCCAGCATTTT. Translation: CASSRSDQPQHF.

This sequence joins TRBV6-6 and TRBJ2-7; maybe TRBD2 (6 bases). Germline V gene sequence: CDR1 MNHNY, CDR2 SVGAGI (reference sequence). This CDR3 has 14 amino acids. V lost 0 bases to trimming and J lost 2 bases, with 8 bases between them. The CDR3 protein is CASSYSRGAYEQYF. The DNA for the CDR3 is TGTGCCAGCAGTTACTCGCGGGGAGCCTACGAGCAGTACTTC.

The V and J genes are TRBV19 and TRBJ2-7, with D tentatively TRBD1 (8 bases). Trimming stripped 2 bases from V and 0 bases from J, with 11 bases between. CDR1 and CDR2 from the germline V gene are LNHDA and SQIVND (reference sequence). CDR3 length: 15 amino acids. CDR3 protein: CASSITGGVSYEQYF. The CDR3 coding sequence is TGTGCCAGTAGTATAACAGGGGGGGTCTCCTACGAGCAGTACTTC. The entire variable domain, with the rest obtained from reference TRBV19 and TRBJ2-7, is as follows: DGGITQSPKYLFRKEGQNVTLSCEQNLNHDAMYWYRQDPGQGLRLIYYSQIVNDFQKGDIAEGYSVSREKKESFPLTVTSAQKNPTAFYLCASSITGGVSYEQYFGPGTRLTVT.

In the case of this clone: An end of the junction differs from the germline gene, which may be a read error. The rearrangement uses TRBV6-1 and TRBJ2-6; D might be TRBD1 (6 bases). Germline assignment: CDR1 MNHNS and CDR2 SASEGT. The CDR3 has 13 amino acids. CDR3 sequence: CAGRTAGANVLTF. Written as DNA, the CDR3 is TGTGCCGGCAGGACAGCTGGGGCCAACGTCCTGACTTTC.

The chain uses TRBV5-1 and TRBJ1-1, with a possible D match to TRBD1 (5 bases). Germline-derived CDR1 and CDR2 are SGHRS and YFSETQ. CDR3 length: 15 amino acids. V lost 3 bases and J 3 bases, leaving 15 bases between the germline ends. Here the CDR3 reads CASSSSGQVHTEAFF. The CDR3 coding sequence is TGCGCCAGCAGCTCTAGCGGACAAGTACACACTGAAGCTTTCTTT. Filled out from reference TRBV5-1 and TRBJ1-1, the complete variable domain reads KAGVTQTPRYLIKTRGQQVTLSCSPISGHRSVSWYQQTPGQGLQFLFEYFSETQRNKGNFPGRFSGRQFSNSRSEMNVSTLELGDSALYLCASSSSGQVHTEAFFGQGTRLTVV.

The J gene is TRBJ2-5, the V gene TRBV5-1; D not resolved. V lost 4 bases, J lost 5 bases, and 9 bases lay in between. Germline V gives CDR1 SGHRS, CDR2 YFSETQ. The CDR3 totals 12 residues. The chain's CDR3 is CASSPVGETQYF. The CDR3 DNA reads TGCGCCAGCAGCCCGGTCGGGGAGACCCAGTACTTC.

The chain carries TRBV14 and TRBJ2-5, with TRBD2 matching 8 bases. After removal of 1 base from V and 4 bases from J, the junction contained 5 bases not matched to a gene. Germline values: CDR1 SGHDN, CDR2 FVKESK. The CDR3 runs 15 residues. The CDR3 loop is CASSQGALAGETQYF. CDR3 nucleotides: TGTGCCAGCAGCCAAGGGGCCCTAGCGGGAGAGACCCAGTACTTC. The full variable domain, with the rest looked up from reference TRBV14 and TRBJ2-5, is EAGVTQFPSHSVIEKGQTVTLRCDPISGHDNLYWYRRVMGKEIKFLLHFVKESKQDESGMPNNRFLAERTGGTYSTLKVQPAELEDSGVYFCASSQGALAGETQYFGPGTRLLVL.

V usage is TRBV18 and J usage is TRBJ1-1; D gene uncertain. Germline V lookup: CDR1 KGHSH, CDR2 LQKENI. V gave up 2 bases and J gave up 5 bases, with 12 bases separating them. The CDR3 contains 14 residues. The CDR3 reads CASSPGRRETEAFF. As DNA, the CDR3 is TGTGCCAGCTCACCAGGGAGGAGGGAAACTGAAGCTTTCTTT.

V usage is TRBV7-9 and J usage is TRBJ2-6, with no clear D. The V gene's germline CDR1 is SEHNR and CDR2 FQNEAQ (reference sequence). The CDR3 totals 14 residues. Trimming shortened V by 2 bases and J by 4 bases, and 6 bases separated the two germline ends. As DNA, the CDR3 is TGTGCCAGCAGCTTAATCCTGGGGGCCAACGTCCTGACTTTC. This sequence encodes CASSLILGANVLTF.

The V and J genes are TRBV6-1 and TRBJ2-1; 11 bases are a match to TRBD2. In germline, CDR1 is MNHNS, CDR2 SASEGT. V dropped 6 bases and J dropped 7; count of bases not matched to a gene: 5. CDR3 length: 14 residues. The CDR3 DNA is TGTGCCAGCAGACCGGGACTAGCGGAAAATGAGCAGTTCTTC. Protein: CASRPGLAENEQFF.

The gene calls are TRBV6-1 and TRBJ1-1, with D unclear. The CDR3 consists of 14 residues. CDR1 and CDR2 (germline): MNHNS, SASEGT. V was trimmed by 3 bases and J by 11 bases, leaving 19 bases between them. The CDR3 coding sequence is TGTGCCAGCAGTGAGGTAGCGCGGCCCCTCGGGGCTTTCTTT. Its protein is CASSEVARPLGAFF.

V and J are TRBV29-1 and TRBJ2-7; D ambiguous. The V and J ends lost 5 bases and 4 bases respectively, with 12 bases between them. In germline, CDR1 is SQVTM, CDR2 ANQGSEA. The CDR3 loop spans 12 amino acids. The CDR3 sequence: CSVSFGAYEQYF. Here the CDR3 DNA reads TGCAGCGTTTCTTTCGGAGCTTACGAGCAGTACTTC.

This rearrangement joins TRBV5-6 to TRBJ1-6; tentative D call: TRBD1 (6 bases). CDR1 and CDR2 (germline): SGHDT, YYEEEE. The CDR3 consists of 15 residues. Trimming stripped 4 bases from V and 5 bases from J, with 13 bases between. The CDR3 region is CASSPGTLNNSPLHF. The CDR3 region has the DNA TGTGCCAGCAGCCCCGGGACACTTAATAATTCACCCCTCCACTTT.

V and J are TRBV5-6 and TRBJ2-7; TRBD1 aligns across 7 bases. The length of the CDR3 is 15 residues. V lost 2 bases and J lost 4; bases outside the gene matches: 9. CDR1 is SGHDT and CDR2 is YYEEEE in the germline V gene. The CDR3 bases are TGTGCCAGCAGCTTCTTAACAGGGGAGTTGTACGAGCAGTACTTC. This translates into CASSFLTGELYEQYF.

The chain couples TRBV5-5 to TRBJ2-7, with D perhaps matching TRBD2 (5 bases). The CDR3 totals 14 residues. CDR1 is SGHKS and CDR2 is YYEKEE in the germline V gene (reference sequence). V was clipped by 0 bases and J by 0 bases, with 7 bases between them. The CDR3 loop reads CASSLERYSYEQYF. The DNA of the CDR3 is TGTGCCAGCAGCTTGGAGCGGTACTCCTACGAGCAGTACTTC.

The rearrangement links TRBV30 to TRBJ2-1, with no clear D. Trimming left V 2 bases short and J 4 bases short, with 6 bases between. From germline, CDR1 is GTSNPN and CDR2 SVGIG (reference sequence). The CDR3 sequence is 12 residues long. The CDR3 region is CAWSPSYNEQFF. In DNA form, the CDR3 reads TGTGCCTGGAGTCCGTCTTACAATGAGCAGTTCTTC. The whole variable domain, remainder taken from reference TRBV30 and TRBJ2-1, is SQTIHQWPATLVQPVGSPLSLECTVEGTSNPNLYWYRQAAGRGLQLLFYSVGIGQISSEVPQNLSASRPQDRQFILSSKKLLLSDSGFYLCAWSPSYNEQFFGPGTRLTVL.

V gene TRBV7-8 combines with J gene TRBJ2-7; TRBD2 matches 8 bases. This CDR3 contains 14 residues. V was pared by 5 bases and J by 3 bases, with 6 bases of the junction left unmatched. Germline CDR1 reads SGHVS; CDR2 reads FQNEAQ. DNA of the CDR3: TGTGCCAGCAGCAGGCGGGAGGCAAGCTACGAGCAGTACTTC. It encodes CASSRREASYEQYF.

This rearrangement joins TRBV5-6 to TRBJ2-5, with 9 positions matching TRBD1. CDR1 SGHDT and CDR2 YYEEEE come from the germline V gene. J gave up 10 bases and V 5 bases, and 15 bases lay outside the gene matches. This CDR3 has 15 amino acids. The CDR3 DNA reads TGTGCCAGCAGGAGATCCGGGACAGGGATACTTGACCAGTACTTC. Translation gives CASRRSGTGILDQYF.

The V and J genes are TRBV2 and TRBJ1-1, with a possible D match to TRBD1 (6 bases). This CDR3 comprises 11 residues. The germline gives CDR1 SNHLY, CDR2 FYNNEI. The ends were cut back, 7 bases at V and 4 bases at J, with 7 bases in the middle. CDR3 bases: TGTGCCAGCACCAGGGGCACTGAAGCTTTCTTT. Its protein product is CASTRGTEAFF.

The gene calls are TRBV7-3 and TRBJ1-1, with D maybe TRBD1 (6 bases). V shed 1 base and J shed 3 bases, with 9 bases lying between them. The length of the CDR3 is 14 residues. From germline, CDR1 is SGHTA and CDR2 FQGTGA. The CDR3 loop is CASSLSPGDTEAFF. The DNA for the CDR3 is TGTGCCAGCAGCTTAAGCCCAGGGGACACTGAAGCTTTCTTT.

This chain joins TRBV15 and TRBJ2-3; TRBD1 matches at 8 bases. The CDR3 sequence is 14 residues long. Per the germline V gene, CDR1 is LNHNV and CDR2 is YYDKDF (reference sequence). The trim removed 6 bases at V and 2 bases at J, leaving 4 bases unmatched. The CDR3 nucleotides read TGTGCCACCAGTCCGGGACAGGCCACAGATACGCAGTATTTT. Its protein is CATSPGQATDTQYF.

The chain carries TRBV7-6 and TRBJ2-1; 7 nucleotides agree with TRBD2. Germline assignment: CDR1 SGHVS and CDR2 FNYEAQ. V shed 0 bases and J 7 bases; nucleotides not matched to a gene: 3. The CDR3 is 14 residues long. The CDR3 loop reads CASSLASGINEQFF. The CDR3 DNA sequence: TGTGCCAGCAGCTTAGCGAGCGGGATTAATGAGCAGTTCTTC.